This T cell receptor beta chain was captured by sequencing in a study of blood T cell repertoires in COVID-19. Study in general: There were acute and convalescent COVID-19 samples, and they came from the United States, Italy and Spain.

From germline, CDR1 is SGHRS and CDR2 YFSETQ. The CDR3 contains 14 residues. Trimming left V 2 bases short and J 2 bases short, with 10 bases between. Patients of the Seattle cohort, enrolled during active infection, were followed longitudinally. Sequencing was performed with immunoSEQ multiplex PCR; in TCRdb, only in-frame clones are kept and a portion is missing. This sample carries about 120,000 clones, 90% of them seen once, and the ten largest clones take 3.8%. Sequenced sample: peripheral blood. The sequence derives from a woman in her fifties or sixties with COVID-19, enrolled during active disease. The chain has TRBV5-1 and TRBJ1-1, with a weak D call TRBD1 (5 bases). The CDR3 reads CASSFAGPNTEAFF. Here the CDR3 DNA reads TGCGCCAGCAGCTTTGCAGGGCCAAACACTGAAGCTTTCTTT.